This passage covers 14 T cell receptor beta chains from one sample sequenced in a study of breast tumors, draining lymph nodes, adjacent tissues. TCRdb reprocessed the multiplex PCR reads with MiXCR, giving one entry per CDR3 protein. The data show 180,000 or so distinct CDR3 sequences, roughly 31% seen once. Breast cancer patients provided tissue from their axillary draining lymph nodes. Sequencing used axillary lymph node tissue. These receptors came from a female donor with breast cancer. Some clones in this sample may be carry-over from other donors' samples.

This clonotype was seen ten or more times. The V call is TRBV30, the J call TRBJ2-7; D is perhaps TRBD1 or TRBD2 (5 bases each). Trimming shortened V by 1 base and J by 4 bases, and 8 bases separated the two germline ends. CDR1 and CDR2 (germline): GTSNPN, SVGIG (reference sequence). The CDR3 covers 12 residues. The CDR3 loop is CAWSEGRYEQYF. The CDR3, as DNA: TGTGCCTGGAGTGAGGGACGGTACGAGCAGTACTTC.

This clonotype was picked up many times. The chain employs TRBV6-5 and TRBJ2-5; 12 bases map to TRBD1. This CDR3 contains 16 residues. The germline V gene has CDR1 MNHEY and CDR2 SVGAGI. Unmatched junction bases numbered 6, after V lost 2 bases and J lost 5 bases. The CDR3 region has the DNA TGTGCCAGCAGTTACCGGCCGGGACAGGGGGCTGAGACCCAGTACTTC. It encodes CASSYRPGQGAETQYF.

This clonotype was seen only a few times. Since a much larger clone is just one base distant, this may be a read error. CDR3: CSSEHTDTQSF. In nucleotides, the CDR3 is TGCAGTTCCGAGCACACAGATACGCAGTCTTTT. The chain has TRBV20-1 and TRBJ2-3; the D is unclear. There are 11 residues in the CDR3. Germline loops: CDR1 DFQATT, CDR2 SNEGSKA (reference sequence).

This clonotype occurred many times. The chain employs TRBV18 and TRBJ2-5, with D unclear. The CDR3 is 12 residues long. Germline CDR1 reads KGHSH; CDR2 reads LQKENI. Trimming removed 6 bases at V and 5 bases at J, with 10 bases between. The CDR3: CASSGKGETQYF. DNA for the CDR3: TGTGCCAGCTCCGGTAAAGGGGAGACCCAGTACTTC.

Ten or more counts support this clonotype. The chain employs TRBV6-6 and TRBJ2-3; 9 bases match TRBD2. Germline lookup yields CDR1 MNHNY and CDR2 SVGAGI (reference sequence). Losses at the gene ends were 2 bases for V and 3 bases for J; bases not matched to a gene: 6. This CDR3 spans 16 amino acids. The CDR3 DNA follows: TGTGCCAGCAGTTACAGGGCGGGAGGGCCAACAGATACGCAGTATTTT. Protein sequence: CASSYRAGGPTDTQYF.

This clonotype has a count of ten or more. CDR3 region: CASSDSTVGNEKLFF. For the CDR3, the DNA is TGTGCCAGCAGCGACTCGACAGTCGGTAACGAAAAACTGTTTTTT. The chain employs TRBV5-6 and TRBJ1-4, with D perhaps matching TRBD1 (5 bases). The CDR3 extends over 15 amino acids. Trimming removed 4 bases from V and 8 bases from J, with 18 bases in between. Germline loops: CDR1 SGHDT, CDR2 YYEEEE.

This clonotype was seen many times. This chain links TRBV9 with TRBJ1-2, with D tentatively TRBD1 (5 bases). V was clipped by 0 bases and J by 4 bases, with 13 bases between them. This CDR3 region has 15 residues. Germline-derived CDR1 and CDR2 are SGDLS and YYNGEE. The CDR3 DNA follows: TGTGCCAGCAGCGTAGCTACAGGCCCTGGCTATGGCTACACCTTC. It translates to CASSVATGPGYGYTF. Using reference TRBV9 and TRBJ1-2 for the parts outside the CDR3, the full variable domain is DSGVTQTPKHLITATGQRVTLRCSPRSGDLSVYWYQQSLDQGLQFLIQYYNGEERAKGNILERFSAQQFPDLHSELNLSSLELGDSALYFCASSVATGPGYGYTFGSGTRLTVV.

The V and J genes are TRBV10-3 and TRBJ1-4; no definite D call. The CDR3 contains 9 residues. V gave up 6 bases and J gave up 8 bases, with 1 base separating them. Looked up from germline, CDR1 is ENHRY and CDR2 is SYGVKD. CDR3: CAISEKLFF. The CDR3, as DNA: TGTGCCATCAGCGAAAAACTGTTTTTT.

CDR3 amino acids: CASSQLSGSAQYF. The DNA of the CDR3 is TGTGCCAGCAGTCAATTGAGCGGGAGTGCCCAGTACTTC. This rearrangement joins TRBV6-1 to TRBJ2-5; 8 nucleotides match TRBD2. Trimming removed 5 bases from V and 9 bases from J; junction bases left unmatched: 8. This CDR3 comprises 13 residues. Germline CDR1 and CDR2: MNHNS and SASEGT.

This clonotype appeared many times. The chain joins TRBV20-1 to TRBJ2-7; D gene ambiguous. Trimming pared 1 base from V and 7 bases from J, leaving 11 bases between. This CDR3 is built from 12 residues. Looked up from germline, CDR1 is DFQATT and CDR2 is SNEGSKA (reference sequence). CDR3 DNA: TGCAGTGCTAGAGCTGACCGCTGGGAGCAGTACTTC. Translation gives CSARADRWEQYF.

A remark on this clonotype: This clone may be a read error of a much larger clone one base away. The chain carries TRBV20-1 and TRBJ2-1; D not resolved. The CDR3 spans 14 residues. Looked up from germline, CDR1 is DFQATT and CDR2 is SNEGSKA (reference sequence). In DNA, the CDR3 is TGCAGTGCTAGAGATCGCCTACACTACACTGAGCAGTTCTTC. Its translation is CSARDRLHYTEQFF.

In its sample, this clonotype was seen once. The chain has TRBV20-1 and TRBJ2-7, with D perhaps given as TRBD1 or TRBD2 (5 bases each). The CDR3 sequence is 16 residues long. V lost 5 bases and J lost 2, with 22 bases in between. Germline V CDR1 and CDR2: DFQATT, SNEGSKA (reference sequence). The CDR3 nucleotides are TGCAGTGCTGGCAGACAGCGTGGGAGTGGGACCTACGAGCAGTACTTC. The encoded protein is CSAGRQRGSGTYEQYF.

In this sample, this clonotype turned up many times. This could be a read error, since a much larger clone is one nucleotide away. The chain combines TRBV20-1 with TRBJ2-1; TRBD2 agrees at 8 bases. Trimming took 4 bases from V and 0 from J; bases not matched to a gene: 11. This CDR3 has 17 amino acids. The germline gives CDR1 DFQATT, CDR2 SNEGSKA (reference sequence). CDR3 bases: TGCAGTGCTACGACCTTGACTAGCGTAACCTCCTACAATGAGCAGTTCTTC. This codes for CSATTLTSVTSYNEQFF.

In its sample, this clonotype was seen many times. The chain's CDR3 is CASSYYGAGGIQETQYF. In DNA form, the CDR3 reads TGTGCCAGCAGCTATTACGGGGCGGGAGGGATCCAAGAGACCCAGTACTTC. The J gene is TRBJ2-5, the V gene TRBV5-6; TRBD2 aligns across 9 bases. The CDR3 is 17 amino acids. V was clipped by 3 bases and J by 1 base; unmatched bases: 10. The germline V gene has CDR1 SGHDT and CDR2 YYEEEE.